Shown below are 10 T cell receptor beta chains from a single sample sequenced in a study of T cells expressing NK-cell markers. From the 5' RACE reads, TCRdb lists one entry per CDR3 protein and no DNA. The sample shows roughly 390,000 distinct CDR3 sequences, and 5.2% sits with its ten largest clones. The sample was blood T cells: a sorted CD56 or NKG2C T cell subset, CD4+ or CD8+ T cells, or bulk PBMC T cells (not recorded which). These receptors all stem from a man aged 18 to 69 in good health.

The chain carries TRBV15 and TRBJ1-2. Germline CDR1 is LNHNV and CDR2 is YYDKDF (reference sequence). The CDR3 covers 15 residues. The CDR3: CATSRAGGTPYGYTF.

This chain connects TRBV6-1 to TRBJ2-3. Germline V gene lookup returns CDR1 MNHNS and CDR2 SASEGT. This CDR3 region has 15 residues. The CDR3 sequence: CASSANNVGTDTQYF.

The rearrangement joins TRBV9 to TRBJ1-4; TCRdb's D call, TRBD1, is unchecked because there is no DNA. Germline V gives CDR1 SGDLS, CDR2 YYNGEE. The CDR3 runs to 16 residues. CDR3 loop: CASSSGGGGTNEKLFF.

The rearrangement joins TRBV27 to TRBJ2-3; as DNA is missing, the TRBD1 call by TCRdb cannot be tested. This CDR3 is built from 16 residues. CDR1 and CDR2 from the germline V gene are MNHEY and SMNVEV (reference sequence). The CDR3 region is CASSFSETGVIDTQYF.

The V gene is TRBV7-2, the J gene TRBJ2-1; TCRdb selects TRBD1, and the lack of DNA leaves this call unchecked. The CDR3 sequence is 16 residues long. Germline V lookup: CDR1 SGHTA, CDR2 FQGNSA. CDR3 amino acids: CASSSRAGGLYNEQFF.

This chain links TRBV12-3 or TRBV12-4 with TRBJ2-3; TCRdb's assignment of TRBD1 cannot be checked, as there is no DNA. The CDR3 has 13 amino acids. CDR3: CASSPGPTHTQYF.

The chain is built from TRBV7-2 and TRBJ1-6. Germline values: CDR1 SGHTA, CDR2 FQGNSA. The CDR3 has 15 amino acids. CDR3 amino acids: CASNQDIFRRSPLHF.

The chain carries TRBV4-2 and TRBJ2-2; the TCRdb call, TRBD2, lacks DNA for checking. Germline CDR1 is LGHNA and CDR2 is YNFKEQ. The CDR3 spans 16 residues. Here the CDR3 reads CASRRWTSGIAGELFF.

The rearrangement joins TRBV6-5 to TRBJ1-6; TCRdb selects TRBD1, and the lack of DNA leaves this call unchecked. Germline V gives CDR1 MNHEY, CDR2 SVGAGI. The CDR3 length is 16 residues. The CDR3 here is CASSYSSWDSRSPLHF.

The chain employs TRBV12-3 or TRBV12-4 and TRBJ1-1. The CDR3 spans 14 residues. The CDR3 is CASKRNEPYTEAFF.